Following are 22 T cell receptor beta chains from one sample sequenced in a study of early T cells in non-severe SARS-CoV-2 infection. TCRdb itself ran the 5' RACE reads through MiXCR, one entry per CDR3 protein. The repertoire includes over 95,000 distinct CDR3 sequences, 16% of them detected once, and roughly 1.2% sits in the top ten. The sequenced material came from whole blood. These receptors all stem from an adult who was a healthcare worker with PCR-confirmed SARS-CoV-2 infection or an uninfected control (not recorded which).

This clonotype appeared many times. The V call is TRBV18, the J call TRBJ2-7, with 12 bases that match TRBD2. Trimming at V came to 3 bases and at J to 0 bases, leaving 3 bases not matched to a gene. The CDR3 extends over 16 amino acids. CDR1 and CDR2 (germline): KGHSH, LQKENI. The CDR3 sequence: CASSPGLAGLSYEQYF. The CDR3 coding sequence is TGTGCCAGCTCACCTGGACTAGCGGGACTCTCCTACGAGCAGTACTTC.

This clonotype came up a few times. V usage is TRBV2 and J usage is TRBJ2-3; no clear D gene. The CDR3 length is 13 residues. Trimming pared 4 bases from V and 0 bases from J, leaving 5 bases between. CDR1 and CDR2 from the germline V gene are SNHLY and FYNNEI. The CDR3 loop is CASSAESTDTQYF. The CDR3 DNA reads TGTGCCAGCAGTGCTGAGAGCACAGATACGCAGTATTTT.

This chain connects TRBV9 to TRBJ2-1, with 12 bases lining up with TRBD2. V lost 3 bases, J lost 1 base, and 17 bases stayed unmatched. Germline V gene lookup returns CDR1 SGDLS and CDR2 YYNGEE. The CDR3 sequence is 21 residues long. Here the CDR3 DNA reads TGTGCCAGCAGCGGGATCAGACTAGCGGGAGATCCCGCGTGGTCCTACAATGAGCAGTTCTTC. Amino acids: CASSGIRLAGDPAWSYNEQFF.

The genes are TRBV11-2 and TRBJ2-3; D might be TRBD2 (6 bases). V was shortened by 6 bases and J by 2 bases, with 12 bases between the two germline ends. There are 14 residues in the CDR3. Germline V lookup: CDR1 SGHAT, CDR2 FQNNGV. This CDR3 reads CASSRDFDTDTQYF. The CDR3 coding sequence is TGTGCCAGCAGTCGGGACTTTGACACAGATACGCAGTATTTT. Using reference TRBV11-2 and TRBJ2-3 for the parts outside the CDR3, the full variable domain is EAGVAQSPRYKIIEKRQSVAFWCNPISGHATLYWYQQILGQGPKLLIQFQNNGVVDDSQLPKDRFSAERLKGVDSTLKIQPAKLEDSAVYLCASSRDFDTDTQYFGPGTRLTVL.

The chain is built from TRBV12-3 or TRBV12-4 and TRBJ1-2; TRBD1 is a possible D gene (5 bases). V shed 7 bases and J shed 3 bases, with 21 bases lying between them. The CDR3 spans 16 residues. CDR3 sequence (DNA): TGTGCCAGCACTCCGACGGCCCCAGGGCTTGACTATGGCTACACCTTC. Its protein product is CASTPTAPGLDYGYTF.

V and J are TRBV2 and TRBJ2-7; D is perhaps TRBD1 (6 bases). V was clipped by 6 bases and J by 2 bases, with 14 bases between them. Germline V gene lookup returns CDR1 SNHLY and CDR2 FYNNEI. The CDR3 consists of 14 residues. CDR3 DNA sequence: TGTGCCAGCAGCTCTAGGACAGACCCCTACGAGCAGTACTTC. Its translation: CASSSRTDPYEQYF.

This clonotype occurred a few times. The CDR3 reads CAWTTNYQGNEQFF. DNA of the CDR3: TGTGCCTGGACAACCAACTACCAAGGCAATGAGCAGTTCTTC. This chain connects TRBV30 to TRBJ2-1; D is ambiguous. The CDR3 extends over 14 amino acids. The germline V and J ends were trimmed by 4 bases and 6 bases, with 16 bases remaining between them. CDR1 and CDR2 from the germline V gene are GTSNPN and SVGIG (reference sequence).

This rearrangement joins TRBV28 to TRBJ2-1; TRBD2 matches at 7 bases. Trimming at V came to 5 bases and at J to 7 bases, leaving 14 bases not matched to a gene. This CDR3 has 16 amino acids. Germline-derived CDR1 and CDR2 are MDHEN and SYDVKM. The CDR3 DNA follows: TGTGCCAGCAGTCCGCCAGGTGGGAGGGCCTCGAATGAGCAGTTCTTC. Encoded protein: CASSPPGGRASNEQFF.

This sequence joins TRBV27 and TRBJ2-1, with D unclear. The V gene's germline CDR1 is MNHEY and CDR2 SMNVEV (reference sequence). V was clipped by 5 bases and J by 5 bases, with 19 bases between them. The CDR3 has 16 amino acids. The CDR3 bases are TGTGCCAGCAGTAGACAAGACCATCCGACCAACAATGAGCAGTTCTTC. It specifies CASSRQDHPTNNEQFF.

The chain recombines TRBV6-6 with TRBJ1-6, with unresolved D. Looked up from germline, CDR1 is MNHNY and CDR2 is SVGAGI (reference sequence). Deletions cut 2 bases from V and 0 bases from J, with 8 bases between. The CDR3 covers 16 residues. DNA of the CDR3: TGTGCCAGCAGTTACATCCACCGCTCCTATAATTCACCCCTCCACTTT. It specifies CASSYIHRSYNSPLHF.

The chain employs TRBV27 and TRBJ1-1; unclear D gene. Germline lookup yields CDR1 MNHEY and CDR2 SMNVEV (reference sequence). The CDR3 sequence is 13 residues long. The ends were cut back, 5 bases at V and 0 bases at J, with 7 bases in the middle. This CDR3 reads CASSVTVNTEAFF. CDR3 bases: TGTGCCAGCAGTGTCACAGTGAACACTGAAGCTTTCTTT.

This clonotype turned up a few times. J is TRBJ2-7 and V is TRBV20-1; TRBD1 might be the D (6 bases). Germline loops: CDR1 DFQATT, CDR2 SNEGSKA (reference sequence). Trimming removed 1 base at V and 1 base at J, with 11 bases between. This CDR3 has 14 amino acids. DNA for the CDR3: TGCAGTGCTAGAGCCGGGACATTATCCTACGAGCAGTACTTC. Translating it yields CSARAGTLSYEQYF.

The chain employs TRBV2 and TRBJ2-2; tentatively, D is TRBD1 (5 bases). This CDR3 spans 15 amino acids. V gave up 7 bases and J gave up 1 base, with 13 bases separating them. Germline lookup yields CDR1 SNHLY and CDR2 FYNNEI. The CDR3 sequence: CASNHQGQNTGELFF. The CDR3 nucleotides are TGTGCCAGCAACCACCAAGGACAGAACACCGGGGAGCTGTTTTTT.

This clonotype was detected a few times. The V call is TRBV5-5, the J call TRBJ2-2; the match to TRBD1 covers 7 bases. V dropped 4 bases and J dropped 7; count of bases not matched to a gene: 10. The CDR3 spans 15 residues. Germline V gives CDR1 SGHKS, CDR2 YYEKEE (reference sequence). CDR3 region: CASSRMGQMNGELFF. The CDR3 bases are TGTGCCAGCAGCCGGATGGGACAGATGAACGGGGAGCTGTTTTTT. Looking up the rest from reference TRBV5-5 and TRBJ2-2 gives the full variable domain: DAGVTQSPTHLIKTRGQQVTLRCSPISGHKSVSWYQQVLGQGPQFIFQYYEKEERGRGNFPDRFSARQFPNYSSELNVNALLLGDSALYLCASSRMGQMNGELFFGEGSRLTVL.

This chain uses TRBV5-4 with TRBJ1-2; 7 bases fit TRBD1. There are 14 residues in the CDR3. The V gene's germline CDR1 is SGHNT and CDR2 YYREEE (reference sequence). Unmatched junction bases numbered 8, after V lost 5 bases and J lost 4 bases. CDR3 loop: CASRPTDRAYGYTF. The CDR3 DNA sequence: TGTGCCAGCAGACCCACTGACAGGGCCTATGGCTACACCTTC.

This clonotype showed up many times. The chain recombines TRBV7-2 with TRBJ1-1, with D perhaps matching TRBD1 (5 bases). V was pared by 5 bases and J by 2 bases, with 12 bases between. Germline V CDR1 and CDR2: SGHTA, FQGNSA. CDR3 length: 14 residues. In DNA form, the CDR3 reads TGTGCCAGCAGCATAGTGGGGGGAAACACTGAAGCTTTCTTT. Translated, it gives CASSIVGGNTEAFF.

Concerning this clonotype itself: Compared with germline, one end of the junction differs, possibly owing to a read error. The chain combines TRBV15 with TRBJ2-3; 9 nucleotides match TRBD2. The CDR3 totals 15 residues. Germline lookup yields CDR1 LNHNV and CDR2 YYDKDF (reference sequence). CDR3 bases: TGTGCCACCAGCAGACTAGCGGGGTACACATATACGCAGTATTTT. As protein: CATSRLAGYTYTQYF.

The genes are TRBV28 and TRBJ2-7; D possibly uses TRBD1 or TRBD2 (6 bases each). The CDR3 consists of 14 residues. The germline V and J ends were trimmed by 3 bases and 4 bases, with 13 bases remaining between them. Germline assignment: CDR1 MDHEN and CDR2 SYDVKM. CDR3: CASSFGGTSYEQYF. The CDR3 nucleotides read TGTGCCAGCAGTTTTGGGGGGACAAGTTACGAGCAGTACTTC.

This chain connects TRBV7-6 to TRBJ2-7, with D perhaps matching TRBD1 or TRBD2 (6 bases each). The CDR3 extends over 14 amino acids. Trimming stripped 2 bases from V and 4 bases from J, with 12 bases between. Germline V gives CDR1 SGHVS, CDR2 FNYEAQ. The DNA for the CDR3 is TGTGCCAGCAGCTTACAAGGGGGGTTGTACGAGCAGTACTTC. Amino acids: CASSLQGGLYEQYF.

Within the sample, this clonotype is medium-sized. This chain joins TRBV11-2 and TRBJ2-7; D gene unclear. This CDR3 is built from 11 residues. The V end lost 4 bases, the J end lost 3 bases, and 4 bases lay between the germline ends. Germline V lookup: CDR1 SGHAT, CDR2 FQNNGV. The CDR3 reads CASSSGYEQYF. In nucleotides, the CDR3 is TGTGCCAGCAGCTCGGGCTACGAGCAGTACTTC.

The V gene is TRBV7-9, the J gene TRBJ2-1, with D maybe TRBD2 (6 bases). Trimming stripped 4 bases from V and 7 bases from J, with 11 bases between. The CDR3 is made up of 13 amino acids. Germline V lookup: CDR1 SEHNR, CDR2 FQNEAQ (reference sequence). The CDR3 nucleotides are TGTGCCAGCAGCTCCGGGACTGTGAATGAGCAGTTCTTC. Translated: CASSSGTVNEQFF.

This clonotype was observed a few times. V gene TRBV6-1 combines with J gene TRBJ1-4; D may be TRBD1 (5 bases). Germline CDR1 reads MNHNS; CDR2 reads SASEGT. This CDR3 has 15 amino acids. V was shortened by 5 bases and J by 6 bases, with 16 bases between the two germline ends. CDR3 nucleotides: TGTGCCAGCAGTCCGAGACAGTCGTTAGATGAAAAACTGTTTTTT. This encodes CASSPRQSLDEKLFF.